The clone carrying this TCR beta chain was counted only a few times. Germline lookup yields CDR1 SGHKS and CDR2 YYEKEE (reference sequence). The CDR3 sequence is 16 residues long. J was trimmed by 0 bases and V by 0 bases; bases with no gene match: 5. It was with a sample-barcoded 5' primer and a J-beta primer mix that a second PCR of roughly 7 to 11 cycles was run. TCRdb used MiXCR to reprocess the 5' RACE reads, holding one entry per CDR3 protein. The profile shows some 860,000 distinct CDR3 sequences, 45% to 70% of them singletons. The data belong to a study of blood T cells in healthy people across ages.

The specimen was blood. The origin of this receptor is a man between 40 and 49 years old in good health. This chain uses TRBV5-5 with TRBJ2-5; 7 bases match TRBD2. The CDR3 spells CASSLDGGVYQETQYF. In nucleotides, the CDR3 is TGTGCCAGCAGCTTGGATGGGGGGGTGTACCAAGAGACCCAGTACTTC.